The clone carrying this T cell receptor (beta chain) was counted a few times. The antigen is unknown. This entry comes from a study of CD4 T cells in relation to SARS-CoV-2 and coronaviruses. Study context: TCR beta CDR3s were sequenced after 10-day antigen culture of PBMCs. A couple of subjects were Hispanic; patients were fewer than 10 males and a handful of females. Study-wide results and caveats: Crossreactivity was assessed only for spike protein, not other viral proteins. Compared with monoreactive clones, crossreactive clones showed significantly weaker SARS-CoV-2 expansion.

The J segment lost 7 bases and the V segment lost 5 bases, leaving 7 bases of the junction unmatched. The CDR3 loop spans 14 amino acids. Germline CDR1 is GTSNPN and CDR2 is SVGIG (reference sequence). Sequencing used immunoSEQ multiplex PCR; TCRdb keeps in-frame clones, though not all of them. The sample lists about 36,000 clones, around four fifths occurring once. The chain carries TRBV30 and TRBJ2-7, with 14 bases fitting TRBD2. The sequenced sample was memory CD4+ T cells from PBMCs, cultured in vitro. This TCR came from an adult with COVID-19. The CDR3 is CAWGTSGSYKEQYF. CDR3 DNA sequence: TGTGCCTGGGGGACTAGCGGGAGTTATAAGGAGCAGTACTTC.